This T cell receptor beta chain is from a study of shared clonotypes between healthy human individuals. Turning to the study itself: A couple of women and a few men aged 18 to 49 made up the donors. Researchers assigned three CD4 naive, three CD4 memory, two CD8 naive and one CD8 memory plate to each donor. General study findings and limits: Clonotype sharing across donors was expected to vary with sequencing depth. A reduction in generation probabilities was seen for non-shared clonotypes relative to those shared by all four donors.

Profiling relied on immunoSEQ multiplex PCR, and the TCRdb table lists in-frame clones only, not all of them. The sample lists around 700,000 clones, around 73% seen once, with about 1.8% in the top ten. The CDR3 runs 13 residues. V was pared by 8 bases and J by 0 bases, with 11 bases between. CDR1 is SGHRS and CDR2 is YFSETQ in the germline V gene. This clone was observed a handful of times. What it binds is not known. The TCR was taken from a woman aged 30 to 39 in good health. The sample was memory CD4+ T cells sorted from blood. Subset indicated: CD45RA-negative fraction. This chain joins TRBV5-1 and TRBJ1-1; D unresolved. CDR3: CASAVRVNTEAFF. CDR3 in DNA: TGCGCCAGTGCAGTGAGGGTGAACACTGAAGCTTTCTTT.